These T cell receptor beta chains were read from a single sample in a study of T cell responses to AZD1222 COVID-19 vaccine. Assay used: immunoSEQ multiplex PCR; TCRdb lists only in-frame clones, some missing. Seen here are 99,000 or so clones, approximately 91% observed once, and the top ten hold under 20%. The material was peripheral blood, obtained on day 0 of AZD1222 vaccination. The receptors shown here come from an adult in good health. CDR3s include the opening cysteine and the closing phenylalanine or tryptophan. A D gene is named only where the DNA matches it firmly. Size is stated for part of the rows, as once, few or many counts, or as a class when the clone is expanded.

>TRBJ1-5|-|14|TRBV6-5|TRBD1
CASSYTTGSSPQHF
TGTGCCAGCAGTTACACGACAGGGTCGTCGCCCCAGCATTTT
>TRBJ1-1|-|19|TRBV11-2|TRBD1
CASSQRSIEGRGRGTEAFF
TGTGCCAGCAGCCAAAGGAGCATCGAAGGCAGGGGGCGCGGCACTGAAGCTTTCTTT
>TRBJ1-3|-|14|TRBV7-3|-
CASSLTASGNTIYF
TGTGCCAGCAGCCTCACGGCCTCTGGAAACACCATATATTTT
>TRBJ1-3|-|15|TRBV18|TRBD1
CASSPGQGSGNTIYF
TGTGCCAGCTCACCGGGACAGGGCTCTGGAAACACCATATATTTT
>TRBJ2-7|-|15|TRBV5-1|TRBD1
CASSLGQGFTYEQYF
TGCGCCAGCAGCTTGGGACAGGGGTTTACCTACGAGCAGTACTTC
>TRBJ1-2|-|15|TRBV6-5|-
CASHLTANYPYGYTF
TGTGCCAGCCATTTGACAGCCAACTATCCCTATGGCTACACCTTC
>TRBJ1-1|-|12|TRBV19|-
CASSGKGHVAFF
TGTGCCAGTAGTGGGAAGGGACATGTAGCTTTCTTT
>TRBJ1-1|-|16|TRBV9|TRBD1
CASSVGGTGGVTEAFF
TGTGCCAGCAGCGTAGGGGGGACAGGGGGAGTCACTGAAGCTTTCTTT
>TRBJ1-3|many|18|TRBV7-2|-
CASSPHLTMGSSGNTIYF
TGTGCCAGCAGCCCCCACCTTACGATGGGAAGCTCTGGAAACACCATATATTTT
>TRBJ1-5|-|15|TRBV6-1|-
CASSRNRDINQPQHF
TGTGCCAGCAGCAGAAACAGGGATATCAATCAGCCCCAGCATTTT
>TRBJ2-4|once|16|TRBV9|TRBD1
CASSVGQGLAKNIQYF
TGTGCCAGCAGCGTTGGACAGGGTCTAGCCAAAAACATTCAGTACTTC
>TRBJ1-2|-|14|TRBV21-1|-
CASSKGHSHYGYTF
TGTGCCAGCAGCAAAGGACACAGTCATTATGGCTACACCTTC
>TRBJ1-2|-|14|TRBV2|TRBD1
CASRDRALNYGYTF
TGTGCCAGCAGGGACAGGGCCCTGAACTATGGCTACACCTTC
>TRBJ2-5|-|13|TRBV29-1|-
CSGRDTGEETQYF
TGCAGCGGCCGGGACACCGGGGAAGAGACCCAGTACTTC
>TRBJ1-5|-|15|TRBV2|-
CASSAFQGRETPQHF
TGTGCCAGCAGTGCGTTTCAGGGGAGGGAAACGCCCCAGCATTTT
>TRBJ1-1|-|12|TRBV6-1|TRBD1
CASSSRDSEAFF
TGTGCCAGCAGCTCCCGGGACAGCGAAGCTTTCTTT
>TRBJ1-2|-|14|TRBV18|TRBD1
CASSPHRDRVFETF
TGTGCCAGCTCACCGCACCGGGACAGGGTGTTCGAGACCTTC
>TRBJ2-5|-|12|TRBV7-7|-
CASSLAGGTQYF
TGTGCTAGCAGCTTAGCTGGGGGAACCCAGTACTTC
>TRBJ1-2|-|15|TRBV21-1|-
CASSNPTGGSYGYTF
TGTGCCAGCAGCAACCCGACAGGGGGTTCCTATGGCTACACCTTC
>TRBJ2-5|-|12|TRBV4-2|-
CASSQGYETQYF
TGTGCCAGCAGCCAAGGGTATGAGACCCAGTACTTC
>TRBJ2-7|-|15|TRBV27|TRBD1
CASSGGQFRSYEQYF
TGTGCCAGCAGTGGGGGACAGTTTCGCTCCTACGAGCAGTACTTC
>TRBJ1-1|-|14|TRBV27|-
CASSLGGRSTEAFF
TGTGCCAGCAGTTTAGGGGGGCGTAGTACTGAAGCTTTCTTT
>TRBJ2-7|-|15|TRBV3-1/TRBV3-2|TRBD2
CASSIRRTSSYEQYF
TGTGCCAGCAGCATTCGCCGGACTAGTTCTTACGAGCAGTACTTC
>TRBJ2-3|-|14|TRBV6-5|-
CASSYSSDIDTQYF
TGTGCCAGCAGTTACTCGTCCGACATCGATACGCAGTATTTT
>TRBJ2-7|once|15|TRBV6-5|-
CASRNPTGAPYEQYF
TGTGCCAGCAGAAACCCGACAGGAGCCCCCTACGAGCAGTACTTC
>TRBJ2-1|-|12|TRBV12-3/TRBV12-4|-
CASSFSPNEQFF
TGTGCCAGCAGTTTTTCCCCCAATGAGCAGTTCTTC
>TRBJ2-3|-|15|TRBV5-4|-
CASSLRGLSTDTQYF
TGTGCCAGCAGTTTAAGGGGTCTAAGCACAGATACGCAGTATTTT
>TRBJ2-1|-|15|TRBV25-1|-
CASSGLGIPYNEQFF
TGTGCCAGCAGTGGGTTGGGGATCCCCTACAATGAGCAGTTCTTC
>TRBJ2-7|-|15|TRBV5-5|-
CASSLAVGPAGEQYF
TGTGCCAGCAGCTTGGCCGTGGGACCGGCTGGGGAGCAGTACTTC
>TRBJ1-5|-|12|TRBV19|-
CASTTGLQPQHF
TGTGCCAGCACAACAGGGCTTCAGCCCCAGCATTTT
>TRBJ2-7|-|15|TRBV18|TRBD2
CASSPGTSGPYEQYF
TGTGCCAGCTCACCCGGGACTAGTGGTCCCTACGAGCAGTACTTC
>TRBJ1-1|medium-sized|17|TRBV4-1|-
CASSPRATGTLNTEAFF
TGCGCCAGCAGCCCCCGAGCAACCGGGACACTGAACACTGAAGCTTTCTTT
>TRBJ2-3|-|15|TRBV29-1|-
CSVEGGSSSTDTQYF
TGCAGCGTTGAAGGGGGCTCCTCATCCACAGATACGCAGTATTTT
>TRBJ2-2|-|15|TRBV18|TRBD1
CASSGGQGYTGELFF
TGTGCCAGCTCAGGCGGACAGGGGTACACCGGGGAGCTGTTTTTT
>TRBJ1-1|-|15|TRBV18|-
CASSPALFLNTEAFF
TGTGCCAGCTCACCTGCGCTCTTTCTGAACACTGAAGCTTTCTTT
>TRBJ2-2|-|18|TRBV27|TRBD2
CASSSQEAGGPGTGELFF
TGTGCCAGCAGTTCCCAGGAAGCGGGGGGGCCGGGTACCGGGGAGCTGTTTTTT
>TRBJ1-5|-|15|TRBV11-1|TRBD1
CASSSGTGNLQPQHF
TGTGCCAGCAGCTCCGGGACAGGGAATTTGCAGCCCCAGCATTTT
>TRBJ2-7|-|13|TRBV2|TRBD2
CASSETSVGEQYF
TGTGCCAGCAGTGAAACTAGCGTGGGCGAGCAGTACTTC
>TRBJ1-1|-|17|TRBV5-1|-
CASRKSSSEYSYTEAFF
TGCGCCAGCAGAAAGAGTTCCAGCGAATATTCATACACTGAAGCTTTCTTT
>TRBJ2-5|-|16|TRBV10-1|TRBD1
CASSEKTGASQETQYF
TGCGCCAGCAGTGAGAAGACAGGGGCGTCCCAAGAGACCCAGTACTTC
>TRBJ1-2|-|15|TRBV7-2|TRBD1
CASSLAYAGGDGYTF
TGTGCCAGCAGCTTAGCGTACGCAGGGGGCGATGGCTACACCTTC
>TRBJ1-1|-|16|TRBV4-1|TRBD1
CASSHYSGTGDTEAFF
TGCGCCAGCAGCCACTACTCCGGGACAGGGGACACTGAAGCTTTCTTT
>TRBJ2-3|-|17|TRBV3-1/TRBV3-2|TRBD2
CASSQGLAGGSTDTQYF
TGTGCCAGCAGCCAAGGGTTAGCGGGGGGTAGCACAGATACGCAGTATTTT
>TRBJ1-5|-|13|TRBV9|-
CASSVGGVQPQHF
TGTGCCAGCAGCGTAGGAGGGGTTCAGCCCCAGCATTTT
>TRBJ1-5|-|16|TRBV9|-
CASSLRAGGVYQPQHF
TGTGCCAGCAGCTTAAGAGCGGGGGGGGTTTATCAGCCCCAGCATTTT
>TRBJ1-1|-|15|TRBV9|TRBD1
CASSEGTGRLTEAFF
TGTGCCAGCAGCGAGGGGACAGGGCGGTTGACTGAAGCTTTCTTT
>TRBJ1-5|once|18|TRBV12-5|-
CASGLVPGGDYSNQPQHF
TGTGCTAGTGGTTTGGTTCCGGGGGGAGATTATAGCAATCAGCCCCAGCATTTT
>TRBJ1-2|-|12|TRBV30|-
CAWSPSGSGYTF
TGTGCCTGGTCGCCCTCGGGGTCTGGCTACACCTTC
>TRBJ2-3|-|14|TRBV5-1|-
CASSLGDSADTQYF
TGCGCCAGCAGCTTGGGGGACTCGGCAGATACGCAGTATTTT
>TRBJ2-1|-|13|TRBV6-4|-
CASSVEGGGEQFF
TGTGCCAGCAGTGTCGAGGGGGGCGGTGAGCAGTTCTTC
>TRBJ1-1|-|14|TRBV6-5|TRBD1
CASRGQGIPTEAFF
TGTGCCAGCAGGGGACAGGGGATTCCCACTGAAGCTTTCTTT
>TRBJ2-5|-|13|TRBV2|-
CASKGGRQETQYF
TGTGCCAGCAAAGGGGGGCGCCAAGAGACCCAGTACTTC
>TRBJ1-1|-|15|TRBV5-4|TRBD1
CASSLPGQANTEAFF
TGTGCCAGCAGCCTGCCGGGACAGGCGAACACTGAAGCTTTCTTT